A single sample is the source of the 10 T cell receptor beta chains below, sequenced in a study of T-cell memory formation after mild COVID-19. TCRdb fed the 5' RACE reads into MiXCR, producing one record per CDR3 protein. The data contain more than 350,000 distinct CDR3 sequences, approximately 21% of them singletons. Specimen: PBMCs or a T cell subset sorted from them (not recorded which). These receptors all stem from an adult woman who had mild COVID-19 (a few samples of this study predate the infection). Cell type and time point are not known.

This chain links TRBV7-2 with TRBJ2-1, with D maybe TRBD2 (6 bases). The V end lost 5 bases, the J end lost 2 bases, and 16 bases lay between the germline ends. Germline CDR1 is SGHTA and CDR2 is FQGNSA. The CDR3 length is 16 residues. The CDR3 sequence: CASSQDSGSPYNEQFF. The DNA for the CDR3 is TGTGCCAGCAGCCAAGATTCCGGGAGTCCCTACAATGAGCAGTTCTTC. Filled out from reference TRBV7-2 and TRBJ2-1, the complete variable domain reads GAGVSQSPSNKVTEKGKDVELRCDPISGHTALYWYRQSLGQGLEFLIYFQGNSAPDKSGLPSDRFSAERTGGSVSTLTIQRTQQEDSAVYLCASSQDSGSPYNEQFFGPGTRLTVL.

This clonotype was recorded at least ten times. The chain employs TRBV21-1 and TRBJ2-1; the table gives TRBD2 as D, unverified against the DNA. TRBV21-1 counts as a pseudogene. The CDR3 consists of 16 residues. The CDR3 protein is CASSKDLAGGLREQFF. The CDR3 bases are TGTGCCAGCAGCAAAGATCTAGCGGGGGGGCTACGGGAGCAGTTCTTC.

This clonotype was observed at least ten times. The CDR3 sequence is CSASSGRGRGDEQFF. CDR3 nucleotides: TGCAGTGCTAGTAGCGGGAGAGGTCGCGGTGATGAGCAGTTCTTC. J is TRBJ2-1 and V is TRBV20-1; the match to TRBD2 covers 9 bases. The germline V gene encodes CDR1 DFQATT and CDR2 SNEGSKA (reference sequence). Trimming removed 3 bases from V and 8 bases from J; junction bases left unmatched: 11. CDR3 length: 15 amino acids.

The chain couples TRBV5-1 to TRBJ2-1; no clear D. Germline V gene data show CDR1 as SGHRS and CDR2 as YFSETQ. The CDR3 is made up of 15 amino acids. V was trimmed by 0 bases and J by 4 bases, leaving 11 bases between them. Here the CDR3 reads CASSLVSDGYNEQFF. CDR3 in DNA: TGCGCCAGCAGCTTGGTCAGCGACGGATACAATGAGCAGTTCTTC.

The rearrangement uses TRBV15 and TRBJ2-7; D is perhaps TRBD2 (6 bases). The CDR3 totals 13 residues. The germline CDR1 and CDR2 sequences are LNHNV and YYDKDF (reference sequence). The ends were cut back, 5 bases at V and 3 bases at J, with 11 bases in the middle. The CDR3 reads CATSSQGLYEQYF. The CDR3 DNA reads as TGTGCCACCAGCTCGCAGGGACTCTACGAGCAGTACTTC.

Only a few counts were recorded for this clonotype. The chain recombines TRBV4-1 with TRBJ2-1; maybe TRBD1 (6 bases). V dropped 2 bases and J dropped 1 base, with 24 bases sitting between them. The CDR3 loop spans 20 amino acids. In germline, CDR1 is MGHRA, CDR2 YSYEKL. The CDR3 DNA sequence: TGCGCCAGCAGCCAACAGGGGACACCGACCAGAGGGGGATCCTACAATGAGCAGTTCTTC. Encoded protein: CASSQQGTPTRGGSYNEQFF.

This clonotype turned up a few times. V usage is TRBV24-1 and J usage is TRBJ1-2; 9 nucleotides agree with TRBD1. V gave up 2 bases and J gave up 8 bases; unmatched junction bases: 8. CDR1 is KGHDR and CDR2 is SFDVKD in the germline V gene. CDR3 size: 15 residues. CDR3 loop: CATSDWGQGVGGYTF. The CDR3 DNA reads as TGTGCCACCAGTGATTGGGGACAGGGAGTTGGCGGCTACACCTTC.

Only a few counts were recorded for this clonotype. The V gene is TRBV20-1, the J gene TRBJ2-3; D gene unclear. This CDR3 region has 12 residues. Germline values: CDR1 DFQATT, CDR2 SNEGSKA (reference sequence). Trimming left V 5 bases short and J 5 bases short, with 11 bases between. CDR3 protein: CSAPKAKDTQYF. The CDR3 DNA sequence: TGCAGTGCTCCCAAGGCCAAAGATACGCAGTATTTT.

The sample holds a few counts of this clonotype. V usage is TRBV6-5 and J usage is TRBJ1-2; TRBD1 agrees at 9 bases. V trimming: 2 bases; J trimming: 5 bases; junction bases outside the gene matches: 9. Germline loops: CDR1 MNHEY, CDR2 SVGAGI. The CDR3 length is 16 residues. Written as DNA, the CDR3 is TGTGCCAGCAGTTACGCTGGGACAGGGTTATCGTATGGCTACACCTTC. Protein product: CASSYAGTGLSYGYTF.

For the CDR3, the DNA is TGTGCCAGCAGTCTGTTTTTCAATCAGCCCCAGCATTTT. This encodes CASSLFFNQPQHF. V and J are TRBV6-5 and TRBJ1-5; D uncertain. The CDR3 length is 13 residues. Trimming removed 5 bases at V and 3 bases at J, with 8 bases between. Looked up from germline, CDR1 is MNHEY and CDR2 is SVGAGI.